This T cell receptor beta chain was found in a study of Ad26.COV2.S vaccination and SARS-CoV-2 variants (dated by TCRdb to about 2021). About the investigation overall: Donors in the vaccine arm were drawn from COV1001, a phase I-IIa trial of Ad26.COV2.S in healthy adults that was multicentre, randomized, double-blind and placebo-controlled. Dosing of Ad26.COV2.S was intramuscular, at either 5x10^10 or 1x10^11 viral particles, delivered as one shot or as two shots spaced 56 days apart. Sequencing of the TCRbeta repertoire served to evaluate the specificity and breadth of SARS-CoV-2-reactive T cell receptors following Ad26.COV2.S vaccination. The TCR-sequenced set comprised around 30 samples: around 20 Ad26.COV2.S vaccine recipients, 5 placebo recipients and 8 SARS-CoV-2 convalescent individuals. Participants in the trial were split at random into five groups of five each, receiving low-dose or high-dose Ad26.COV2.S once or twice, or else placebo on both occasions. Blinding of investigators to trial group allocation was maintained during experiments and outcome assessment. Beyond this particular receptor, the publication reports: Higher spike-specific TCR breadth was observed in Ad26.COV2.S recipients than in placebo recipients (P = 0.0014). The authors noted that total T cell responses may have been underestimated by the TCR breadth and depth analyses. After vaccination, substantial breadth of spike-specific CD8+ and CD4+ T cell responses was reported. The study was not powered to compare responses between vaccine doses or regimens. Comparable non-spike TCR breadth was observed between vaccine and placebo recipients, consistent with only spike being contained in the vaccine.

TCRbeta CDR3 regions were sequenced with the immunoSEQ Assay. After extraction, genomic DNA underwent amplification by bias-controlled multiplex PCR, followed by high-throughput sequencing. The original pipeline was this. To quantify the absolute abundance of every unique TCRbeta CDR3 region, sequences were collapsed and filtered. T cell fraction was estimated by normalization of TCRbeta template counts to usable DNA, with usable DNA being measured through amplification of reference genes present in all nucleated cells. Repertoire TCRs were annotated as SARS-CoV-2-specific by exact matching of V gene, CDR3 amino acid sequence and J gene to a known reactive TCR set. The reference SARS-CoV-2 TCR set was obtained from MIRA and was filtered for enrichment in COVID-19-positive ImmuneCODE repertoires, whereby public or cross-reactive TCRs were removed. Drawing on the MIRA antigens, annotated TCRs were analysed further at the level of specific ORF or position within ORF. Breadth was defined as the number of annotated unique rearrangements divided by the total number of unique productive rearrangements, and depth was defined as the summed frequency of the annotated unique rearrangements. Two-sided Wilcoxon rank-sum tests were applied when comparing TCR breadth between groups. TCRdb limited this immuneACCESS table to in-frame rearrangements with V and J called. A share of clones is missing; checked studies link under half to unresolved V genes, and the rest is unexplained. For V, J and clone size, that table is used; D and trimming come from the DNA. This sample comprises roughly 700,000 clones, approximately 88% of them detected only once. The ten largest make up around 1.5% of the sample.

This specimen's treatment or condition label, interpreted: around 19 received Ad26.COV2.S at low or high dose, single or two shots; 5 received placebo; per-sample allocation not given. Repertoires of vaccine and placebo recipients were sequenced from samples collected on day 63 after the first injection. Cohort 1b enrolled about two dozen adults aged 18-55 years at a single site in Boston, USA, between 29 July and 7 August 2020. Ad26.COV2.S was a replication-incompetent adenovirus type 26 vector expressing a prefusion-stabilized SARS-CoV-2 spike protein from the original Wuhan strain. From the cysteine up to the phenylalanine, the CDR3 has a length of 12 residues. Only the CDR3 DNA stays, 36 bases, in frame from base 1. V lost 10 bases and J lost 7 bases; the stretch between them is 16 bases long. On this clone: No antigen is known for it. Per-base quality was not reported, and no clone a single base away is much larger than it.

The receptor was derived from a person between 18 and 65 years old who received the Ad26.COV2.S COVID-19 vaccine or a placebo. The input for sequencing was peripheral blood, taken in a trial of Ad26.COV2.S vaccine versus placebo. The chain is assembled from TRBV12-3 or TRBV12-4 and TRBJ1-2; TRBD1 is a weak D gene call, 6 bases matching. The nucleotide sequence reads TGTGCCATCTCGAACAGGGTTGGTGGCTACACCTTC. It translates to CAISNRVGGYTF.